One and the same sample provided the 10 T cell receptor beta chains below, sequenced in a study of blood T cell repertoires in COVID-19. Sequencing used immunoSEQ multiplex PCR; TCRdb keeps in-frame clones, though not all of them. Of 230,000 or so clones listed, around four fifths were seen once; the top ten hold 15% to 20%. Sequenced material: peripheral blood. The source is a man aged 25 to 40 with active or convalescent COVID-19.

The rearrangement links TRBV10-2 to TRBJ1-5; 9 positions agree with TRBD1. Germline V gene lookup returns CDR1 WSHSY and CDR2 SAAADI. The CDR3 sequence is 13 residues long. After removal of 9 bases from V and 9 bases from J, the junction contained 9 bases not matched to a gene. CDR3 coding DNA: TGCGCCAGTGGGACAGGGAGTTACGGGCCCCAGCATTTT. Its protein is CASGTGSYGPQHF.

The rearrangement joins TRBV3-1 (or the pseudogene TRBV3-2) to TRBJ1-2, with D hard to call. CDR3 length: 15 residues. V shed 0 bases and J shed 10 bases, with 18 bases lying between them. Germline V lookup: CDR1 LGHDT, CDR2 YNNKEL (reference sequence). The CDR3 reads CASSQDLVSSGYYTF. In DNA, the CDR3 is TGTGCCAGCAGCCAAGATTTGGTCTCTAGCGGTTACTACACCTTC.

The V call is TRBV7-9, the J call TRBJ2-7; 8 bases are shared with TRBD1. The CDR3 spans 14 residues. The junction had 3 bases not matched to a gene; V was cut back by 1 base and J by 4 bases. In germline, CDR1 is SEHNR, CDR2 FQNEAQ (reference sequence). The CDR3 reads CASSLGQGNYEQYF. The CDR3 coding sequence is TGTGCCAGCAGCTTAGGACAGGGGAATTACGAGCAGTACTTC.

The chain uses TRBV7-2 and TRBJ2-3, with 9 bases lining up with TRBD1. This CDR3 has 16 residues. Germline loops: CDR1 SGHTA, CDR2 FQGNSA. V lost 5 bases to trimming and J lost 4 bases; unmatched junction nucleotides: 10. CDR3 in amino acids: CASSPDGTGRADTQYF. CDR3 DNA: TGTGCCAGCAGCCCAGACGGGACAGGGCGCGCAGATACGCAGTATTTT.

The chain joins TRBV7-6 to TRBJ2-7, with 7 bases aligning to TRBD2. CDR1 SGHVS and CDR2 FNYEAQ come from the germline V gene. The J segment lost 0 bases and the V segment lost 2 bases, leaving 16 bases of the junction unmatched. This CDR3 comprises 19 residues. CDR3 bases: TGTGCCAGCAGCTTAAACCCGCGTACAAGCGGGGCAAGCTCCTACGAGCAGTACTTC. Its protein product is CASSLNPRTSGASSYEQYF. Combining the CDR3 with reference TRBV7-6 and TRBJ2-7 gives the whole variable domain GAGVSQSPRYKVTKRGQDVALRCDPISGHVSLYWYRQALGQGPEFLTYFNYEAQQDKSGLPNDRFSAERPEGSISTLTIQRTEQRDSAMYRCASSLNPRTSGASSYEQYFGPGTRLTVT.

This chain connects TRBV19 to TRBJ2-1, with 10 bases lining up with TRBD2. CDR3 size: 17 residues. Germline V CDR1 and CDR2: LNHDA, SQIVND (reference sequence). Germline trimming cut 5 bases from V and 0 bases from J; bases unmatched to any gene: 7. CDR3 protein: CASSLRAGGSSYNEQFF. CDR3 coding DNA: TGTGCCAGTAGTTTAAGAGCGGGAGGGAGCTCCTACAATGAGCAGTTCTTC.

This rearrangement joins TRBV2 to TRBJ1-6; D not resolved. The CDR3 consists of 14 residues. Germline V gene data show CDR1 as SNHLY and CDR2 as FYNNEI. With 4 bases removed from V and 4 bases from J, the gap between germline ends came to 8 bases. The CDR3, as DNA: TGTGCCAGCAGTGCGGTCGTATATAATTCACCCCTCCACTTT. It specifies CASSAVVYNSPLHF.

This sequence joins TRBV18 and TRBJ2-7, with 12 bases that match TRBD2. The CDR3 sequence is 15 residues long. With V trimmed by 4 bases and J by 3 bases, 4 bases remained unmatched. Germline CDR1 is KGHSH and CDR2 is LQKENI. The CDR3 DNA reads TGTGCCAGCTCACTAGTACTAGCGGGGGGCTACGAGCAGTACTTC. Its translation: CASSLVLAGGYEQYF.

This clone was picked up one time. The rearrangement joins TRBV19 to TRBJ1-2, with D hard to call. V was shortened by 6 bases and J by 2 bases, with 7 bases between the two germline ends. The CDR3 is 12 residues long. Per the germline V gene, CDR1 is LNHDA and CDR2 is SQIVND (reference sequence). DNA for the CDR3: TGTGCCAGTAGAACTGCCAACTATGGCTACACCTTC. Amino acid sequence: CASRTANYGYTF.

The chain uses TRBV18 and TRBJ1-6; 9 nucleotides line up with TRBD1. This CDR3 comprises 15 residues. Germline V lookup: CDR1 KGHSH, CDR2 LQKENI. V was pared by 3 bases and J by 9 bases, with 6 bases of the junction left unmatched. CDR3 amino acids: CASSPQGQGSSPLHF. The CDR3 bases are TGTGCCAGCTCACCTCAGGGACAGGGAAGTTCACCCCTCCACTTT. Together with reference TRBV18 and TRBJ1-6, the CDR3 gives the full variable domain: NAGVMQNPRHLVRRRGQEARLRCSPMKGHSHVYWYRQLPEEGLKFMVYLQKENIIDESGMPKERFSAEFPKEGPSILRIQQVVRGDSAAYFCASSPQGQGSSPLHFGNGTRLTVT.